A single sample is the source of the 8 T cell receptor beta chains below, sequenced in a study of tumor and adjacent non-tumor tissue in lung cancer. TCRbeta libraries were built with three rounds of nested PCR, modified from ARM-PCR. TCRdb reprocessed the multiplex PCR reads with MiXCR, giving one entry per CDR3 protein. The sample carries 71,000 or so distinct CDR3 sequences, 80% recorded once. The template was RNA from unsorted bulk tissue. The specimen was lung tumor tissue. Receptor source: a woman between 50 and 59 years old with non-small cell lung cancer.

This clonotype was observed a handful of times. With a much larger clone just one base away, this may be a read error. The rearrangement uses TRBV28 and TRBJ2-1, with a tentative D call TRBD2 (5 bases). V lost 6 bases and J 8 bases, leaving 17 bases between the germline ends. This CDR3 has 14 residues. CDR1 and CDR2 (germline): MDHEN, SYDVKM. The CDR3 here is CASSPPWGVDEQFF. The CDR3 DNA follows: TGTGCCAGCAGCCCTCCGTGGGGAGTCGATGAGCAGTTCTTC.

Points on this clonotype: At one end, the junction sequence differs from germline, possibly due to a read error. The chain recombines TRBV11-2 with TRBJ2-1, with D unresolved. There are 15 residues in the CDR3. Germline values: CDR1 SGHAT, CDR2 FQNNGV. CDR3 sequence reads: CASSFIARGDNEQFF. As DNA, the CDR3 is TGTGCCAGCAGCTTTATAGCAAGAGGAGACAATGAGCAGTTTTTC.

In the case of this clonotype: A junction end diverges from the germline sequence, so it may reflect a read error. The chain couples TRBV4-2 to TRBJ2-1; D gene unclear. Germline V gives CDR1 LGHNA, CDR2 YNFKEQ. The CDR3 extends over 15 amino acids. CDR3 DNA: TGTGCCATCAGCCAAGATGTGGGATATAACAATGAGCAGTTCTTC. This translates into CAISQDVGYNNEQFF.

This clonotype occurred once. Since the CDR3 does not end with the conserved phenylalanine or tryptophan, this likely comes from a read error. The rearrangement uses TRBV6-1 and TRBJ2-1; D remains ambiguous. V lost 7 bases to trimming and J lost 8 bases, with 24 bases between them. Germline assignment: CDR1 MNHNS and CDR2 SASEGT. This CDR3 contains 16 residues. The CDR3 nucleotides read TGTGCCAGCAAGAGCCTAATAGGGTCCTTTGTTGATGAGCAGTTCCTC. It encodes CASKSLIGSFVDEQFL.

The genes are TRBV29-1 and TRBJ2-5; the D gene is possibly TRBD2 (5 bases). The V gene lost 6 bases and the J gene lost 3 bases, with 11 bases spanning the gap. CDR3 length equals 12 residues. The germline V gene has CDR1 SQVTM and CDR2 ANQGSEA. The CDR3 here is CSVVTIEETQYF. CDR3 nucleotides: TGCAGCGTCGTGACTATCGAAGAGACCCAGTACTTC.

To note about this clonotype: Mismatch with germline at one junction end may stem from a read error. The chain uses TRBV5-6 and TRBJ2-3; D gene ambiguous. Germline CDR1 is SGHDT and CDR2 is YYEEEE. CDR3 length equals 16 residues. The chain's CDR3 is CASSPRSAAGTDTQCF. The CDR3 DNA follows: TGTGCCAGCAGCCCCAGATCCGCTGCAGGCACAGATACGCAGTGTTTT.

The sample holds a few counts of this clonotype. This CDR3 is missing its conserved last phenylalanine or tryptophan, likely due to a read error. In nucleotides, the CDR3 is TGTGCCACCAGCTTACAGCGGAACTATAATGAGCAGTTCTTA. Protein product: CATSLQRNYNEQFL. The rearrangement joins TRBV7-2 to TRBJ2-1; D possibly corresponds to TRBD2 (5 bases). CDR3 length: 14 residues. CDR1 and CDR2 (germline): SGHTA, FQGNSA.

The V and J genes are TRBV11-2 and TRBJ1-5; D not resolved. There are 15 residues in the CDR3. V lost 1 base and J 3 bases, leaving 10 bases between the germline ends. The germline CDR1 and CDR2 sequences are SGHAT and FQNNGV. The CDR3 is CASSLAGRVNQPQHF. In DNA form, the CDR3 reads TGTGCCAGCAGCTTAGCCGGCCGAGTCAATCAGCCCCAGCATTTT.